These 23 T cell receptor beta chains came from one sample sequenced in a study of cytomegalovirus exposure and HLA in healthy donors. Primers included in the PCR were 60 Vbeta and 13 Jbeta primers. TCRdb's table, derived via immunoSEQ multiplex PCR, lists solely in-frame clones and lacks some. The table for this sample gives 140,000 or so clones. Sequencing was carried out using PBMCs. These receptors originate from a male donor in good health and CMV-seronegative.

The V gene is TRBV6-5, the J gene TRBJ2-3; 9 positions agree with TRBD2. Trimming removed 3 bases from V and 5 bases from J; junction bases left unmatched: 9. This CDR3 is built from 16 residues. Per germline, CDR1 MNHEY and CDR2 SVGAGI. The CDR3 reads CASSYAPAGGRDTQYF. The CDR3 nucleotides read TGTGCCAGCAGTTATGCCCCGGCGGGAGGGAGAGATACGCAGTATTTT.

The chain carries TRBV6-1 and TRBJ2-2; 8 bases align to TRBD2. The J segment lost 5 bases and the V segment lost 2 bases, leaving 13 bases of the junction unmatched. CDR3 size: 18 residues. The germline V gene has CDR1 MNHNS and CDR2 SASEGT. CDR3 coding DNA: TGTGCCAGCAGTGAAACGCTTGGGAGCGGGAGATGGACCGGGGAGCTGTTTTTT. This encodes CASSETLGSGRWTGELFF.

The chain couples TRBV11-1 to TRBJ1-2; 7 nucleotides agree with TRBD1. Germline-derived CDR1 and CDR2 are SGHAT and FQDESV (reference sequence). V was clipped by 2 bases and J by 4 bases; unmatched bases: 7. This CDR3 has 15 amino acids. The CDR3 is CASSLSPGQPYGYTF. The CDR3 DNA sequence: TGTGCCAGCAGCTTATCCCCGGGACAGCCCTATGGCTACACCTTC.

V and J are TRBV30 and TRBJ2-1; 10 bases fit TRBD2. CDR3 length equals 16 residues. Germline V gene sequence: CDR1 GTSNPN, CDR2 SVGIG (reference sequence). V was clipped by 0 bases and J by 4 bases; unmatched bases: 6. CDR3 nucleotides: TGTGCCTGGAGTGTATCTAGGACTAGCGGATACAATGAGCAGTTCTTC. It specifies CAWSVSRTSGYNEQFF.

The chain uses TRBV4-2 and TRBJ2-4; TRBD2 agrees at 11 bases. Unmatched junction bases numbered 6, after V lost 2 bases and J lost 9 bases. Germline V CDR1 and CDR2: LGHNA, YNFKEQ. This CDR3 is 15 amino acids long. The CDR3 loop reads CASSQPTSGIGIQYF. The DNA of the CDR3 is TGTGCCAGCAGCCAACCGACTAGCGGGATAGGCATTCAGTACTTC.

This chain links TRBV19 with TRBJ2-6; D might be TRBD1 (5 bases). CDR1 and CDR2 from the germline V gene are LNHDA and SQIVND (reference sequence). This CDR3 is built from 18 residues. V was pared by 3 bases and J by 1 base, with 16 bases between. CDR3 DNA sequence: TGTGCCAGTAGTATCCCTCAGGGTCTCGAGTCTGGGGCCAACGTCCTGACTTTC. Residues: CASSIPQGLESGANVLTF.

The chain is built from TRBV9 and TRBJ2-7; the match to TRBD2 covers 10 bases. The trim removed 0 bases at V and 4 bases at J, leaving 7 bases unmatched. Germline CDR1 reads SGDLS; CDR2 reads YYNGEE. The CDR3 covers 16 residues. CDR3 sequence reads: CASSVGSGGAPYEQYF. The CDR3 DNA reads TGTGCCAGCAGCGTAGGGAGCGGGGGGGCCCCTTACGAGCAGTACTTC.

The gene calls are TRBV9 and TRBJ1-1; tentative D call: TRBD1 (6 bases). Trimming pared 2 bases from V and 3 bases from J, leaving 11 bases between. From germline, CDR1 is SGDLS and CDR2 YYNGEE. The CDR3 totals 14 residues. The CDR3 DNA sequence: TGTGCCAGCAGCGTTTCACAGGGTGACACTGAAGCTTTCTTT. Translation gives CASSVSQGDTEAFF.

This chain links TRBV30 with TRBJ1-1; 7 bases align to TRBD1. The CDR3 has 14 amino acids. V was clipped by 0 bases and J by 1 base; unmatched bases: 2. Germline V CDR1 and CDR2: GTSNPN, SVGIG (reference sequence). The CDR3 protein is CAWSVGTANTEAFF. The CDR3 DNA reads TGTGCCTGGAGTGTAGGGACAGCGAACACTGAAGCTTTCTTT.

V usage is TRBV27 and J usage is TRBJ2-7; no firm D call. The CDR3 is 14 amino acids. Germline V lookup: CDR1 MNHEY, CDR2 SMNVEV (reference sequence). The V gene lost 6 bases and the J gene lost 5 bases, with 17 bases spanning the gap. DNA of the CDR3: TGTGCCAGCAGCCGAAAACGACCGGCGGACGAGCAGTACTTC. It codes for CASSRKRPADEQYF.

V usage is TRBV7-9 and J usage is TRBJ1-4; TRBD1 agrees at 9 bases. In germline, CDR1 is SEHNR, CDR2 FQNEAQ (reference sequence). V shed 8 bases, J shed 5 bases, and the junction held 12 bases outside the gene matches. This CDR3 region has 16 residues. Here the CDR3 reads CASYPRSGTGNEKLFF. CDR3 in DNA: TGTGCCAGCTACCCCCGGTCGGGGACAGGGAATGAAAAACTGTTTTTT.

Here the CDR3 reads CASKRGGYNEQFF. CDR3 sequence (DNA): TGTGCCAGCAAGCGGGGGGGATACAATGAGCAGTTCTTC. The chain combines TRBV2 with TRBJ2-1; TRBD2 agrees at 10 bases. CDR1 and CDR2 from the germline V gene are SNHLY and FYNNEI. V shed 7 bases and J 4 bases; nucleotides not matched to a gene: 1. The CDR3 has 13 amino acids.

The chain joins TRBV7-9 to TRBJ1-6, with D unresolved. The germline gives CDR1 SEHNR, CDR2 FQNEAQ (reference sequence). Trimming removed 6 bases at V and 14 bases at J, with 8 bases between. The CDR3 consists of 10 residues. The CDR3 DNA reads as TGTGCCAGCAGTCTAACCACCCTCCACTTT. Encoded protein: CASSLTTLHF.

This chain uses TRBV28 with TRBJ2-7; TRBD1 aligns across 9 bases. The CDR3 runs to 15 residues. V was pared by 5 bases and J by 3 bases, with 8 bases of the junction left unmatched. Germline loops: CDR1 MDHEN, CDR2 SYDVKM. Here the CDR3 DNA reads TGTGCCAGCAGTGTGTCCGGGACAGGGTTCTACGAGCAGTACTTC. It specifies CASSVSGTGFYEQYF.

This chain connects TRBV10-1 to TRBJ2-2; TRBD2 is a possible D gene (5 bases). Looked up from germline, CDR1 is WNHNN and CDR2 is SYGVQD (reference sequence). Trimming removed 3 bases at V and 5 bases at J, with 7 bases between. The CDR3 is 13 residues long. CDR3 loop: CASSDRGTGELFF. The CDR3 DNA reads TGCGCCAGCAGTGATAGAGGGACCGGGGAGCTGTTTTTT.

V gene TRBV29-1 combines with J gene TRBJ1-1, with 8 nucleotides matching TRBD1. Germline V CDR1 and CDR2: SQVTM, ANQGSEA. V dropped 7 bases and J dropped 4; count of bases not matched to a gene: 5. CDR3 length: 12 residues. The CDR3 here is CSGGTGVTEAFF. The CDR3 DNA reads as TGCAGCGGAGGGACAGGAGTCACTGAAGCTTTCTTT.

This rearrangement joins TRBV5-1 to TRBJ1-2; 10 nucleotides line up with TRBD1. Germline V gene sequence: CDR1 SGHRS, CDR2 YFSETQ. Unmatched junction bases numbered 1, after V lost 0 bases and J lost 5 bases. CDR3 length: 14 amino acids. The CDR3 region is CASSLGGQGYGYTF. Written as DNA, the CDR3 is TGCGCCAGCAGCTTGGGGGGACAGGGGTATGGCTACACCTTC.

The V gene is TRBV7-8, the J gene TRBJ1-1; maybe TRBD1 (6 bases). V was trimmed by 1 base and J by 4 bases, leaving 10 bases between them. The CDR3 consists of 14 residues. In germline, CDR1 is SGHVS, CDR2 FQNEAQ. CDR3 sequence reads: CASSLGGGGTEAFF. CDR3 in DNA: TGTGCCAGCAGCTTAGGAGGGGGGGGCACTGAAGCTTTCTTT.

This chain connects TRBV5-1 to TRBJ2-1; D remains ambiguous. The CDR3 spans 16 residues. CDR1 and CDR2 (germline): SGHRS, YFSETQ. V was pared by 7 bases and J by 8 bases, with 25 bases between. Here the CDR3 DNA reads TGCGCCAGCCGGAAGACCGGGTCGATTTTTCGACATGAGCAGTTCTTC. This gives the protein CASRKTGSIFRHEQFF.

V usage is TRBV6-1 and J usage is TRBJ1-4, with 7 bases fitting TRBD1. Germline assignment: CDR1 MNHNS and CDR2 SASEGT. The length of the CDR3 is 14 residues. V dropped 2 bases and J dropped 7; count of bases not matched to a gene: 4. The CDR3 DNA reads TGTGCCAGCAGTGAACTAACAGGGGTTGAAAAACTGTTTTTT. Protein product: CASSELTGVEKLFF.

The chain carries TRBV7-8 and TRBJ2-5; 13 bases match TRBD2. CDR1 and CDR2 from the germline V gene are SGHVS and FQNEAQ. The length of the CDR3 is 16 residues. V was pared by 4 bases and J by 5 bases, with 7 bases of the junction left unmatched. The CDR3 sequence is CASSSPRTSGGETQYF. In DNA, the CDR3 is TGTGCCAGCAGCTCCCCCCGGACTAGCGGGGGTGAGACCCAGTACTTC.

The genes are TRBV28 and TRBJ1-2; 9 bases are a match to TRBD1. With V trimmed by 4 bases and J by 7 bases, 7 bases remained unmatched. This CDR3 is built from 14 residues. From germline, CDR1 is MDHEN and CDR2 SYDVKM. The CDR3 sequence is CASSSPGQGFGYTF. In DNA form, the CDR3 reads TGTGCCAGCAGTTCCCCGGGACAGGGTTTTGGCTACACCTTC.

V gene TRBV27 combines with J gene TRBJ1-4; D is uncertain. There are 15 residues in the CDR3. The V and J ends lost 5 bases and 3 bases respectively, with 13 bases between them. Germline V gene lookup returns CDR1 MNHEY and CDR2 SMNVEV (reference sequence). The CDR3 DNA reads TGTGCCAGCAGTCTCCAGGTCGCTCCTAATGAAAAACTGTTTTTT. Protein: CASSLQVAPNEKLFF.